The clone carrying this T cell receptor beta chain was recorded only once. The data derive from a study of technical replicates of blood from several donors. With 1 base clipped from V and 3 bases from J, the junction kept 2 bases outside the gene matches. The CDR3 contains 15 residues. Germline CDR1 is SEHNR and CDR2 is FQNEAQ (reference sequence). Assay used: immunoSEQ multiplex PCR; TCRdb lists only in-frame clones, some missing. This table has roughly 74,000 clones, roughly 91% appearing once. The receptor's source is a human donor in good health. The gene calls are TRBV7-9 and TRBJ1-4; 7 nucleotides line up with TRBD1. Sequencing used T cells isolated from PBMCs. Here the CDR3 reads CASSLGQGPNEKLFF. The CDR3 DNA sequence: TGTGCCAGCAGCTTAGGACAGGGCCCTAATGAAAAACTGTTTTTT.